One sample yielded the 13 T cell receptor beta chains listed below, sequenced in a study of OX40 agonist ivuxolimab in advanced cancers. Libraries were made using the immunoSEQ multiplex PCR assay. Sourced from immuneACCESS, this table was stored by TCRdb with only in-frame sequences that have V and J called. A share of the clones is absent; for the studies checked, an unresolved V gene accounts for under half, and the remainder has no known explanation. This sample comprises about 82,000 clones, 70% to 90% of them detected only once. In total, the top ten clones hold about 0.8% of the sample. Specimen: CD4+ or CD8+ T cells sorted from blood, collected in a trial of the OX40 agonist ivuxolimab. Receptors were obtained from an adult with an advanced solid tumor such as melanoma, head and neck, liver or kidney cancer.

The chain carries TRBV9 and TRBJ2-7, with TRBD2 matching over 14 bases. Per germline, CDR1 SGDLS and CDR2 YYNGEE. Germline trimming cut 4 bases from V and 1 base from J; bases unmatched to any gene: 16. The CDR3 loop spans 20 amino acids. CDR3 bases: TGTGCCAGCAGCCCGAGAGGGGGGACTAGCGGGAGTCGGGGTTCCTACGAGCAGTACTTC. Translation gives CASSPRGGTSGSRGSYEQYF.

This clone came up a few times. The chain employs TRBV11-2 and TRBJ2-2, with 8 bases fitting TRBD2. The CDR3 is 14 residues long. CDR1 is SGHAT and CDR2 is FQNNGV in the germline V gene. Trimming at V came to 5 bases and at J to 13 bases, leaving 12 bases not matched to a gene. CDR3 sequence reads: CASSPFDSGKGLFF. In DNA, the CDR3 is TGTGCCAGCAGCCCTTTCGATAGCGGGAAGGGGCTGTTTTTT.

The chain combines TRBV5-1 with TRBJ1-1, with D possibly being TRBD1 (5 bases). The germline V and J ends were trimmed by 0 bases and 4 bases, with 10 bases remaining between them. There are 14 residues in the CDR3. Germline V CDR1 and CDR2: SGHRS, YFSETQ. The CDR3 protein is CASSLGGLVTEAFF. The CDR3 coding sequence is TGCGCCAGCAGCTTGGGGGGGTTGGTCACTGAAGCTTTCTTT.

This chain links TRBV7-2 with TRBJ1-5, with D hard to call. CDR1 is SGHTA and CDR2 is FQGNSA in the germline V gene. Deletions cut 5 bases from V and 4 bases from J, with 6 bases between. This CDR3 has 12 residues. The CDR3, as DNA: TGTGCCAGCAGCGCATTTAATCAGCCCCAGCATTTT. Translating it yields CASSAFNQPQHF. Full variable domain (rest looked up from reference TRBV7-2 and TRBJ1-5): GAGVSQSPSNKVTEKGKDVELRCDPISGHTALYWYRQSLGQGLEFLIYFQGNSAPDKSGLPSDRFSAERTGGSVSTLTIQRTQQEDSAVYLCASSAFNQPQHFGDGTRLSIL.

The rearrangement links TRBV30 to TRBJ1-3; D is undetermined. The CDR3 has 14 amino acids. The germline gives CDR1 GTSNPN, CDR2 SVGIG (reference sequence). V lost 5 bases and J 3 bases, leaving 14 bases between the germline ends. The CDR3 coding sequence is TGTGCCTGGGGATCGGGCGGGAGTGGAAACACCATATATTTT. Protein: CAWGSGGSGNTIYF. The full variable domain, in which reference TRBV30 and TRBJ1-3 provide the parts outside the CDR3, is SQTIHQWPATLVQPVGSPLSLECTVEGTSNPNLYWYRQAAGRGLQLLFYSVGIGQISSEVPQNLSASRPQDRQFILSSKKLLLSDSGFYLCAWGSGGSGNTIYFGEGSWLTVV.

The chain joins TRBV13 to TRBJ2-2; 10 bases fit TRBD2. Trimming cost V 10 bases and J 7 bases; bases outside gene matches: 9. Germline V gene data show CDR1 as PRHDT and CDR2 as FYEKMQ (reference sequence). The CDR3 contains 14 residues. The CDR3 sequence is CATLGLAGVGELFF. As DNA, the CDR3 is TGTGCCACCCTAGGCCTAGCGGGAGTCGGGGAGCTGTTTTTT.

This chain uses TRBV28 with TRBJ2-1; TRBD2 matches at 11 bases. CDR1 and CDR2 (germline): MDHEN, SYDVKM. The J segment lost 7 bases and the V segment lost 4 bases, leaving 6 bases of the junction unmatched. The CDR3 consists of 15 residues. The CDR3 protein is CASSSTSGSKNEQFF. In DNA form, the CDR3 reads TGTGCCAGCAGTTCCACTAGCGGGAGTAAGAATGAGCAGTTCTTC.

This clone was observed a few times. This chain uses TRBV5-4 with TRBJ2-1; D gene unclear. V gave up 4 bases and J gave up 6 bases, with 11 bases separating them. In germline, CDR1 is SGHNT, CDR2 YYREEE (reference sequence). CDR3 size: 13 residues. CDR3 bases: TGTGCCAGCAGCCCGCAATCGGGCAATGAGCAGTTCTTC. Its protein is CASSPQSGNEQFF.

This chain uses TRBV27 with TRBJ1-3, with D uncertain. V dropped 7 bases and J dropped 0 bases, with 10 bases sitting between them. From germline, CDR1 is MNHEY and CDR2 SMNVEV (reference sequence). There are 14 residues in the CDR3. For the CDR3, the DNA is TGTGCCAGCAAGGGCGGCCTCTCTGGAAACACCATATATTTT. Translation gives CASKGGLSGNTIYF.

The V and J genes are TRBV9 and TRBJ2-2; D gene ambiguous. V was cut by 3 bases and J by 2 bases, with 14 bases left in between. The CDR3 sequence is 16 residues long. Germline loops: CDR1 SGDLS, CDR2 YYNGEE. Here the CDR3 DNA reads TGTGCCAGCAGCGGGAGTACGAGCCGTAACACCGGGGAGCTGTTTTTT. Its translation is CASSGSTSRNTGELFF. The complete variable domain, with remaining parts taken from reference TRBV9 and TRBJ2-2, reads DSGVTQTPKHLITATGQRVTLRCSPRSGDLSVYWYQQSLDQGLQFLIQYYNGEERAKGNILERFSAQQFPDLHSELNLSSLELGDSALYFCASSGSTSRNTGELFFGEGSRLTVL.

This sequence joins TRBV18 and TRBJ2-1; TRBD2 matches 7 bases. With V trimmed by 5 bases and J by 7 bases, 5 bases remained unmatched. The CDR3 totals 13 residues. Germline values: CDR1 KGHSH, CDR2 LQKENI. The CDR3 reads CASSSPGLNEQFF. CDR3 nucleotides: TGTGCCAGCTCATCCCCGGGACTAAATGAGCAGTTCTTC.

The genes are TRBV6-5 and TRBJ2-7, with D maybe TRBD1 (5 bases). This CDR3 spans 15 amino acids. V dropped 3 bases and J dropped 2 bases, with 14 bases sitting between them. The germline V gene encodes CDR1 MNHEY and CDR2 SVGAGI. The CDR3 DNA reads as TGTGCCAGCAGTTATGCGTTCGCAGGGACCTACGAGCAGTACTTC. This translates into CASSYAFAGTYEQYF.

The genes are TRBV2 and TRBJ1-5, with 7 bases fitting TRBD1. The CDR3 totals 13 residues. The V gene's germline CDR1 is SNHLY and CDR2 FYNNEI. The J segment lost 5 bases and the V segment lost 6 bases, leaving 4 bases of the junction unmatched. As DNA, the CDR3 is TGTGCCAGCAGGGGGACAGTAGATCAGCCCCAGCATTTT. Amino acid sequence: CASRGTVDQPQHF.